The rows below give T cell receptor beta chains drawn from one sample of a study of blood T cell repertoires in COVID-19. Using immunoSEQ multiplex PCR, the repertoire was profiled, and TCRdb retains in-frame clones only, with some absent. The table lists under 150,000 clones, around 84% of them singletons. Sequencing was performed on peripheral blood. The source of these receptors is a woman aged 50 to 60 with acute or convalescent COVID-19. The CDR3 runs from the conserved cysteine through the conserved F or W. A D gene is named only where the DNA matches it firmly. Clone size is given for some rows only: seen once, a few or many times, or a class if the clone is expanded.

>few|.|TRBV28|TRBJ2-1
TGTGCCAGCAGTTTAGCGGGTGAGCAGTTCTTC
CASSLAGEQFF
>once|.|TRBV5-4|TRBJ1-3
TGTGCCAGCAGCGAGGACACCTCTGGAAACACCATATATTTT
CASSEDTSGNTIYF
>.|.|TRBV28|TRBJ1-1
TGTGCCAGCAGTTCTTGGCAGGGAGGCACTGAAGCTTTCTTT
CASSSWQGGTEAFF
>few|.|TRBV9|TRBJ1-2
TGTGCCAGCAGCGTAGTGCCCGACAGCTATGGCTACACCTTC
CASSVVPDSYGYTF
>.|.|TRBV18|TRBJ1-2
TGTGCCAGCTCACCAGACAGAAGCTATGGCTACACCTTC
CASSPDRSYGYTF
>.|.|TRBV24-1|TRBJ1-6
TGTGCCACCAGTGACCATTTCTTGGAGTCACCCCTCCACTTT
CATSDHFLESPLHF
>few|.|TRBV2|TRBJ2-3
TGTGCCAGCAGTGACCCCCACTCGCCTACTAGCACAGATACGCAGTATTTT
CASSDPHSPTSTDTQYF
>.|TRBD1|TRBV19|TRBJ1-6
TGTGCCAGTAGCCGCGGACAGGGGGCTAAATCCCTCCACTTT
CASSRGQGAKSLHF
>.|.|TRBV14|TRBJ1-6
TGTGCCAGCAGCCAAGATTATGCCAGGGTTAATTCACCCCTCCACTTT
CASSQDYARVNSPLHF
>.|TRBD1|TRBV6-5|TRBJ2-7
TGTGTCAGCAGCTCGGGACAGAGAACCTACGAGCAGTACTTC
CVSSSGQRTYEQYF
>.|TRBD1|TRBV16|TRBJ1-5
TGTGCCAGCAGCCAATCACAGGGGAATCATCAGCCCCAGCATTTT
CASSQSQGNHQPQHF
>few|.|TRBV5-1|TRBJ1-6
TGCACCCGAGAAGGAATTTGGAGGGAATACAATTCACCCCTCCACTTT
CTREGIWREYNSPLHF
>.|.|TRBV7-9|TRBJ1-5
TGTGCCAGCAGCGCGGACACCTATAGCAATCAGCCCCAGCATTTT
CASSADTYSNQPQHF
>.|TRBD1|TRBV18|TRBJ2-5
TGTGCCAGCTCACCTACAGGGGTGGATACGGAGACCCAGTACTTC
CASSPTGVDTETQYF
>few|TRBD1|TRBV10-3|TRBJ2-7
TGTGCCATCGGGCCAGGGGGTGAGCAGTACTTC
CAIGPGGEQYF
>.|.|TRBV28|TRBJ2-5
TGTGCCAGCAGTTCCAGGGTCCAAGAGACCCAGTACTTC
CASSSRVQETQYF
>.|.|TRBV9|TRBJ2-7
TGTGCCAGCAGCGAAACACATTTGCCCTACGAGCAGTACTTC
CASSETHLPYEQYF
>few|.|TRBV4-3|TRBJ2-2
TGCGCCAGCAGCCCTGGCGGAAGCGGGGAGCTGTTTTTT
CASSPGGSGELFF
>.|.|TRBV7-2|TRBJ1-4
TGTGCCAGCAGCCCCCAGACAGCAACTAATGAAAAACTGTTTTTT
CASSPQTATNEKLFF
>.|TRBD1|TRBV18|TRBJ1-6
TGTGCCAGCTCACCTGGGACAGGGGGCGTTGATTCACCCCTCCACTTT
CASSPGTGGVDSPLHF
>.|.|TRBV9|TRBJ1-1
TGTGCCAGCAGCGTAACAGGGAACACTGAAGCTTTCTTT
CASSVTGNTEAFF
>.|TRBD2|TRBV2|TRBJ2-7
TGTGCCAGCAGTGAGGGGGGGAGCTCCTACGAGCAGTACTTC
CASSEGGSSYEQYF
>.|TRBD2|TRBV27|TRBJ2-1
TGTGCCAGCAGTTTTGAGCGGGGGGGCCCCAATGAGCAGTTCTTC
CASSFERGGPNEQFF
>.|TRBD2|TRBV7-9|TRBJ2-7
TGTGCCAGCAGCTCTCCGGGCGGGGGGGATTACTACGAGCAGTACTTC
CASSSPGGGDYYEQYF
>.|.|TRBV27|TRBJ1-1
TGTGCCAGCAGTTTCAAGGGGATGAACACTGAAGCTTTCTTT
CASSFKGMNTEAFF
>.|.|TRBV6-2/TRBV6-3|TRBJ1-1
TGTGCCAGCAGTACCTATTTCCGGACAGACATGAACACTGAAGCTTTCTTT
CASSTYFRTDMNTEAFF
>.|TRBD2|TRBV5-1|TRBJ2-4
TGCGCCAGCAGGTCTAGCGGAACCAATACAATTCAGTACTTC
CASRSSGTNTIQYF
>.|TRBD1|TRBV3-1/TRBV3-2|TRBJ1-4
TGTGCCAGCAGCCAAGTGTCAGGGGGAACTAATGAAAAACTGTTTTTT
CASSQVSGGTNEKLFF
>.|TRBD1|TRBV10-3|TRBJ2-5
TGTGCCATCAGTGAGTCCTATGGACAGGGGGAAGAGACCCAGTACTTC
CAISESYGQGEETQYF
>.|.|TRBV11-3|TRBJ2-2
TGTGCCAGCAGCCCAAGGACGGCGGGCGGGGAGCTGTTTTTT
CASSPRTAGGELFF
>.|TRBD1|TRBV7-2|TRBJ1-4
TGTGCCAGCAGCGAGAGACAGGGGGCCGGAAAACTGTTTTTT
CASSERQGAGKLFF
>once|.|TRBV30|TRBJ1-1
TGTGCCTGGAGTCCCCCGACAGGCCGGGTGAACACTGAAGCTTTCTTT
CAWSPPTGRVNTEAFF
>.|.|TRBV19|TRBJ1-1
TGTGCCAGTAACCTAGGTCTCGGAGGCAACACTGAAGCTTTCTTT
CASNLGLGGNTEAFF
>.|.|TRBV6-4|TRBJ1-1
TGTGCCAGCAGCCCGGACAGAACTAACACTGAAGCTTTCTTT
CASSPDRTNTEAFF
>once|TRBD1|TRBV29-1|TRBJ2-2
TGCAGCGTTGAAGTGGACAGGGGCATGGGCACCGGGGAGCTGTTTTTT
CSVEVDRGMGTGELFF
>once|.|TRBV6-6|TRBJ1-2
TGTGCCAGCAGACAGACAGCTTCTAACTATGGCTACACCTTC
CASRQTASNYGYTF
>.|TRBD1|TRBV6-6|TRBJ2-1
TGTGCCAGCAGAACCGGACAGGGGAGCAATGAGCAGTTCTTC
CASRTGQGSNEQFF
>.|.|TRBV4-2|TRBJ1-3
TGTGCCAGCAGCCAAGAAGGGGTTGCCGGAAACACCATATATTTT
CASSQEGVAGNTIYF
>.|.|TRBV7-8|TRBJ1-6
TGTGCCAGCAGCTTGTTAATGCGGGGGACCGAAGCTAATTCACCCCTCCACTTT
CASSLLMRGTEANSPLHF
>once|.|TRBV27|TRBJ1-2
TGTGCCAGCAGTCCGGTGATGGGGGCTGGCTATGGCTACACCTTC
CASSPVMGAGYGYTF
>.|.|TRBV28|TRBJ1-2
TGTGCCAGCAGTACATCGGGGGCTAACTATGGCTACACCTTC
CASSTSGANYGYTF
>.|TRBD2|TRBV30|TRBJ2-3
TGTGCCTGGAGTACGGGGGGGCAGGATACGCAGTATTTT
CAWSTGGQDTQYF
>once|.|TRBV28|TRBJ2-7
TGTGCCACCTCACAGGGAGCCCTGGGGGAGCAGTACTTC
CATSQGALGEQYF
>.|.|TRBV6-5|TRBJ1-1
TGTGCCAGCAGTCCCTCGGGAACGAAGGGTTCTGAAGCTTTCTTT
CASSPSGTKGSEAFF
>.|.|TRBV6-6|TRBJ1-4
TGTGCCAGCAGTTACGGGCAGGGTGCCGGCCAACTGTTTTTT
CASSYGQGAGQLFF
>.|TRBD1|TRBV18|TRBJ2-1
TGTGCCAGCTCAAGGGGGCGTTATTCCTACAATGAGCAGTTCTTC
CASSRGRYSYNEQFF
>.|TRBD1|TRBV3-1/TRBV3-2|TRBJ1-1
TGTGCCAGCAGGGTGACAGGGTTCACTGAAGCTTTCTTT
CASRVTGFTEAFF
>few|TRBD2|TRBV4-2|TRBJ2-7
TGTGCCAGCAGCCAGGAGCGGGGGGGCGTCTACGAGCAGTACTTC
CASSQERGGVYEQYF
>once|.|TRBV11-3|TRBJ2-7
TGTGCCAGCAGCTTTCGGCAGGGGGAGCAGTACTTC
CASSFRQGEQYF
>.|.|TRBV9|TRBJ1-1
TGTGCCAGCAGCGTAGTCATTGAGGGGAACACTGAAGCTTTCTTT
CASSVVIEGNTEAFF
>.|TRBD1|TRBV5-1|TRBJ2-1
TGCGCCAGCAGAATGACAGGGCCACTCAATGAGCAGTTCTTC
CASRMTGPLNEQFF
>.|.|TRBV4-3|TRBJ1-6
TGCGCCAGCAGCCAAGATATTGTCAATTCACCCCTCCACTTT
CASSQDIVNSPLHF
>.|.|TRBV5-6|TRBJ2-2
TGTGCCAGCAGCAATGGGATTCAGGGAAACACCGGGGAGCTGTTTTTT
CASSNGIQGNTGELFF
>.|TRBD1|TRBV4-3|TRBJ1-2
TGCGCCAGCAGCTCACAGGGGGCAGGCTATGGCTACACCTTC
CASSSQGAGYGYTF
>.|.|TRBV2|TRBJ1-2
TGTGCCAGCATAAACCCCAGTAAAGTGGACTATGGCTACACCTTC
CASINPSKVDYGYTF
>few|TRBD1|TRBV28|TRBJ1-1
TGTGCCAGCACCCCCGACAGGGTCTACACTGAAGCTTTCTTT
CASTPDRVYTEAFF
>.|.|TRBV6-2/TRBV6-3|TRBJ1-1
TGTGCCAGCAGTCCCCTGGTCCGGGGGGGTGACACTGAAGCTTTCTTT
CASSPLVRGGDTEAFF
>.|.|TRBV4-3|TRBJ1-3
TGCGCCAGCAGCCAAGGCGGGGGTTGGGGAAACACCATATATTTT
CASSQGGGWGNTIYF
>.|TRBD1|TRBV19|TRBJ1-2
TGTGCCAGTAGTATAGATCTCCCAGGGGGCGCAGGAGGCTACACCTTC
CASSIDLPGGAGGYTF